The source of this T cell receptor (beta chain) is a study of neurological immune-mediated disorders. 5'RACE employing 10-nucleotide random UMIs yielded the cDNA. From 15-18 subjects, each sequencing run yielded over 190 million TCR-beta sequences. From the 5' RACE reads, TCRdb called clonotypes with MiXCR, one entry per CDR3 protein. The sample shows about 50,000 distinct CDR3 sequences, 1.5% to 2% of them seen only once. This clonotype was picked up many times. V was shortened by 4 bases and J by 7 bases, with 5 bases between the two germline ends. From germline, CDR1 is MGHDK and CDR2 SYGVNS. The CDR3 is 11 residues long.

This sequence joins TRBV25-1 and TRBJ2-1, with D uncertain. What was sequenced was PBMCs. This sequence originates from a woman aged 35 to 49 with multiple sclerosis. The CDR3: CASSGENEQFF. DNA for the CDR3: TGTGCCAGCAGTGGGGAAAATGAGCAGTTCTTC.